This entry lists 21 T cell receptor beta chains sequenced from one sample in a study of T cells after yellow fever vaccination. TCRdb reanalysed the 5' RACE reads using MiXCR and keeps one entry per CDR3 protein. This sample carries fewer than 350,000 distinct CDR3 sequences, more than 3% of them seen once, and the ten largest clones take 23%. Specimen: PBMCs, collected on the day of the yellow fever booster vaccination. These receptors were taken from a man between 18 and 35 years old who received the YFV17D yellow fever vaccine.

The chain combines TRBV14 with TRBJ1-1; a possible D gene is TRBD1 (5 bases). Germline V lookup: CDR1 SGHDN, CDR2 FVKESK. The ends were cut back, 1 base at V and 4 bases at J, with 19 bases in the middle. The CDR3 totals 17 residues. The CDR3 DNA sequence: TGTGCCAGCAGCCAAGGGCGATTCAGGGTTGATGGCACTGAAGCTTTCTTT. Translating it yields CASSQGRFRVDGTEAFF. The full variable domain, with the rest looked up from reference TRBV14 and TRBJ1-1, is EAGVTQFPSHSVIEKGQTVTLRCDPISGHDNLYWYRRVMGKEIKFLLHFVKESKQDESGMPNNRFLAERTGGTYSTLKVQPAELEDSGVYFCASSQGRFRVDGTEAFFGQGTRLTVV.

This clonotype has a handful of counts. The CDR3 here is CSAAYEGRTDTQYF. CDR3 DNA sequence: TGCAGTGCTGCCTACGAAGGGCGCACAGATACGCAGTATTTT. The genes are TRBV20-1 and TRBJ2-3; no reliable D call. Germline CDR1 DFQATT, CDR2 SNEGSKA (reference sequence). V dropped 5 bases and J dropped 1 base, with 13 bases sitting between them. This CDR3 has 14 residues.

This clonotype was counted many times. V usage is TRBV12-3 or TRBV12-4 and J usage is TRBJ2-6; D possibly corresponds to TRBD2 (5 bases). The CDR3 has 15 residues. V lost 7 bases and J 2 bases, leaving 12 bases between the germline ends. CDR3 protein: CASNKEGAGANVLTF. The CDR3 DNA reads as TGTGCCAGCAACAAAGAGGGTGCTGGGGCCAACGTCCTGACTTTC.

The table lists this clonotype with many counts. The chain recombines TRBV5-1 with TRBJ2-3, with D possibly TRBD1 on 7 matching bases. Trimming left V 10 bases short and J 2 bases short, with 23 bases between. Per germline, CDR1 SGHRS and CDR2 YFSETQ. This CDR3 comprises 16 residues. This chain's CDR3 is CASHLGRGVPTDTQYF. The CDR3 DNA sequence: TGCGCCTCTCACCTGGGCAGGGGGGTTCCCACAGATACGCAGTATTTT.

Many counts were recorded for this clonotype. This rearrangement joins TRBV29-1 to TRBJ2-3; 11 nucleotides agree with TRBD2. With V trimmed by 2 bases and J by 0 bases, 4 bases remained unmatched. CDR1 and CDR2 (germline): SQVTM, ANQGSEA. The CDR3 totals 16 residues. The CDR3 reads CSVEKLAGASTDTQYF. CDR3 nucleotide sequence: TGCAGCGTTGAAAAACTAGCGGGGGCTAGCACAGATACGCAGTATTTT.

The sample holds many counts of this clonotype. The chain has TRBV29-1 and TRBJ2-1, with a tentative D call TRBD2 (6 bases). Trimming stripped 6 bases from V and 4 bases from J, with 16 bases between. Germline values: CDR1 SQVTM, CDR2 ANQGSEA. The CDR3 is made up of 14 amino acids. CDR3 loop: CSVGRDGEYNEQFF. The CDR3 DNA sequence: TGCAGCGTGGGGCGGGACGGGGAGTACAATGAGCAGTTCTTC.

This clonotype was observed many times. This chain connects TRBV7-2 to TRBJ2-5, with TRBD2 identical over 9 bases. The germline V gene encodes CDR1 SGHTA and CDR2 FQGNSA. The CDR3 is made up of 14 amino acids. With V trimmed by 7 bases and J by 3 bases, 6 bases remained unmatched. The DNA for the CDR3 is TGTGCCAGCAACGCCCAGCGGGGGGAAGAGACCCAGTACTTC. This gives the protein CASNAQRGEETQYF.

The sample holds many counts of this clonotype. The V and J genes are TRBV20-1 and TRBJ2-5; D may be TRBD2 (5 bases). V lost 3 bases to trimming and J lost 3 bases, with 14 bases between them. CDR3 size: 14 residues. From germline, CDR1 is DFQATT and CDR2 SNEGSKA (reference sequence). As DNA, the CDR3 is TGCAGTGCTAGGGTCCTCACGGGGAAAGAGACCCAGTACTTC. Protein sequence: CSARVLTGKETQYF.

This clonotype has a count of ten or more. V gene TRBV12-3 or TRBV12-4 combines with J gene TRBJ2-7, with 9 bases fitting TRBD2. J lost 0 bases, V lost 6 bases, and 9 bases had no gene match. The CDR3 loop spans 16 amino acids. This chain's CDR3 is CASSWASGESSYEQYF. CDR3 bases: TGTGCCAGCAGCTGGGCTAGCGGGGAGAGCTCCTACGAGCAGTACTTC.

This clonotype has at least ten counts. The V and J genes are TRBV7-7 and TRBJ2-5; the D call may be TRBD1 or TRBD2 (5 bases each). The V gene lost 1 base and the J gene lost 1 base, with 13 bases spanning the gap. In germline, CDR1 is SSHAT, CDR2 FNYEAQ (reference sequence). The CDR3 sequence is 16 residues long. DNA of the CDR3: TGTGCCAGCAGCTTAGGAGGGGCCCCTCTCCAAGAGACCCAGTACTTC. The encoded protein is CASSLGGAPLQETQYF. The full variable domain, with the rest looked up from reference TRBV7-7 and TRBJ2-5, is GAGVSQSPRYKVTKRGQDVTLRCDPISSHATLYWYQQALGQGPEFLTYFNYEAQPDKSGLPSDRFSAERPEGSISTLTIQRTEQRDSAMYRCASSLGGAPLQETQYFGPGTRLLVL.

A few counts support this clonotype. The chain links TRBV13 to TRBJ2-1; 8 positions agree with TRBD1. The CDR3 extends over 14 amino acids. The germline V gene has CDR1 PRHDT and CDR2 FYEKMQ (reference sequence). V was pared by 5 bases and J by 4 bases, with 4 bases of the junction left unmatched. CDR3 sequence (DNA): TGTGCCAGCAGCATCAGGGGGCTGTACAATGAGCAGTTCTTC. Its translation: CASSIRGLYNEQFF.

In its sample, this clonotype was seen many times. The chain has TRBV3-1 and TRBJ2-3; 12 bases map to TRBD2. Germline-derived CDR1 and CDR2 are LGHDT and YNNKEL (reference sequence). The CDR3 runs to 19 residues. V dropped 1 base and J dropped 0; count of bases not matched to a gene: 8. DNA of the CDR3: TGTGCCAGCAGCCAAGGTCTAGCGGGGGGGGCGATTAGCACAGATACGCAGTATTTT. This translates into CASSQGLAGGAISTDTQYF.

In this sample, this clonotype turned up many times. CDR3 DNA sequence: TGCGCCAGCAGCTTACGGGGGTACTCCACCGGGGAGCTGTTTTTT. This translates into CASSLRGYSTGELFF. The chain combines TRBV5-1 with TRBJ2-2; tentatively, D is TRBD2 (6 bases). Trimming removed 2 bases from V and 4 bases from J, with 12 bases in between. The CDR3 spans 15 residues. Germline CDR1 SGHRS, CDR2 YFSETQ.

Turning to this clonotype: This may be a read error: a much more frequent sequence differs by one nucleotide. The chain uses TRBV27 and TRBJ2-6; D possibly corresponds to TRBD2 (7 bases). Germline V gene lookup returns CDR1 MNHEY and CDR2 SMNVEV (reference sequence). This CDR3 contains 14 residues. CDR3 loop: CASTRGAGANILTF. The DNA for the CDR3 is TGTGCCAGCACCCGGGGGGCTGGGGCCAACATCCTGACTTTC.

The rearrangement links TRBV4-3 to TRBJ1-1; weak D call: TRBD1 (5 bases). The CDR3 spans 15 residues. The V gene lost 0 bases and the J gene lost 5 bases, with 13 bases spanning the gap. The germline V gene has CDR1 LGHNA and CDR2 YSLEER. The CDR3 DNA sequence: TGCGCCAGCAGCCAAGATCGCGGGGCAGGGACTGAAGCTTTCTTT. Its protein is CASSQDRGAGTEAFF.

This chain connects TRBV10-3 to TRBJ2-7; D possibly corresponds to TRBD2 (5 bases). The CDR3 runs to 12 residues. Trimming took 10 bases from V and 6 from J, leaving 16 bases between them. Germline V gene sequence: CDR1 ENHRY, CDR2 SYGVKD. The CDR3 spells CATRRGLAEQYF. The CDR3 nucleotides read TGTGCCACACGCCGGGGTTTAGCCGAGCAGTACTTC.

This clonotype appeared many times. The chain uses TRBV7-9 and TRBJ2-7; 7 bases agree with TRBD1. The CDR3 has 14 residues. After removal of 5 bases from V and 3 bases from J, the junction contained 7 bases not matched to a gene. The germline CDR1 and CDR2 sequences are SEHNR and FQNEAQ (reference sequence). The CDR3 spells CASSNRQGGYEQYV. CDR3 coding DNA: TGTGCCAGCAGCAACCGACAGGGTGGCTACGAGCAGTACGTC.

V usage is TRBV4-1 and J usage is TRBJ2-1, with 15 bases identical to TRBD2. The CDR3 covers 16 residues. Germline V gene data show CDR1 as MGHRA and CDR2 as YSYEKL. The V segment lost 3 bases and the J segment 7 bases; nucleotides outside the gene matches: 4. The CDR3 spells CASSQAGTSGGNEQFF. The CDR3 DNA reads as TGCGCCAGCAGCCAGGCCGGGACTAGCGGGGGGAATGAGCAGTTCTTC.

This clonotype was found many times. The rearrangement joins TRBV5-1 to TRBJ2-1, with 9 bases matching TRBD1. CDR1 and CDR2 (germline): SGHRS, YFSETQ. The length of the CDR3 is 15 residues. V shed 0 bases, J shed 4 bases, and the junction held 2 bases outside the gene matches. CDR3 loop: CASSLEGTGYNEQFF. Here the CDR3 DNA reads TGCGCCAGCAGCTTGGAGGGGACAGGGTACAATGAGCAGTTCTTC.

The V call is TRBV4-3, the J call TRBJ2-7; no definite D call. The CDR3 runs 18 residues. Germline loops: CDR1 LGHNA, CDR2 YSLEER. Trimming left V 4 bases short and J 8 bases short, with 30 bases between. The CDR3 coding sequence is TGCGCCAGCAGCCCAGATGTGGGGATAGGCTACCCAGGCCAGCAGCAGTACTTC. Protein product: CASSPDVGIGYPGQQQYF.

The chain is built from TRBV5-8 and TRBJ2-5; TRBD1 matches 8 bases. Germline V gives CDR1 SGHTS, CDR2 YDEGEE. J gave up 4 bases and V 0 bases, and 5 bases lay outside the gene matches. The CDR3 has 15 amino acids. CDR3 amino acids: CASSLALQGGETQYF. The CDR3 DNA sequence: TGTGCCAGCAGCTTGGCCTTACAGGGGGGAGAGACCCAGTACTTC.